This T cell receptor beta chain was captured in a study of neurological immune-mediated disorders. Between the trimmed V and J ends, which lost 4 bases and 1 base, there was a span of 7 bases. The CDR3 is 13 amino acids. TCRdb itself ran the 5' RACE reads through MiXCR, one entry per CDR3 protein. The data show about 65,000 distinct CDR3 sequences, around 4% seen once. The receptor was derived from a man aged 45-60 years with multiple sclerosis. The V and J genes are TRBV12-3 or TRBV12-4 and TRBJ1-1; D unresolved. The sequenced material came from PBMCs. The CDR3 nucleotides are TGTGCCAGCAGTTCCCGGCCGAACACTGAAGCTTTCTTT. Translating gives CASSSRPNTEAFF.